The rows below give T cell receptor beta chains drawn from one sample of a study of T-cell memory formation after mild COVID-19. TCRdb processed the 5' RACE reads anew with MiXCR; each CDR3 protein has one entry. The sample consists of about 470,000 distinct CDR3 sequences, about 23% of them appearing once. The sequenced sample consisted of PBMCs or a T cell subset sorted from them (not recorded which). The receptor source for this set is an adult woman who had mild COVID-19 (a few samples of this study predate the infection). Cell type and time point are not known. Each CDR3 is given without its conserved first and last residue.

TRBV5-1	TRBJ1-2	ASSLGTETPNYGYT
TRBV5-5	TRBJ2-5	ASSLAEADIGETQY
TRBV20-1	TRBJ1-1	SARNTRGTEAF
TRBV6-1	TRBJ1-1	ASNRGGTTEAF
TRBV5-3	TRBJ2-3	ARSQWTCTDTQY
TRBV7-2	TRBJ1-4	ASSPGVRGAEKLF
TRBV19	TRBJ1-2	ASSIGDSRHYGYT
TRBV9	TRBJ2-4	ASSVGNRGYLY
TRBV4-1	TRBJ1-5	ASSQSGGRAQPQH
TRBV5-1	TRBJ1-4	ASRDGARSTNEKLF
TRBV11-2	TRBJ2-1	ASSIDRAVQF
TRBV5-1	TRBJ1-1	ASSSGQNTEAF
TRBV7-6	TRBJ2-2	ASSPRPRAGDPGELF
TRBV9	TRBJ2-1	ASSLGGSASYNEQF
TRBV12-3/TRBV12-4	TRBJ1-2	ASSSNSVLANYGYT
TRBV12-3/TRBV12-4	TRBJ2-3	ASSFITDTQY
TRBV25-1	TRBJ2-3	ASSVKRGSTDTQY
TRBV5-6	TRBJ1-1	ASSLFRGQGTEAF
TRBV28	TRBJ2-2	ASSLSGTGVNTGELF
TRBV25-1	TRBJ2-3	ASSEAGGTQY
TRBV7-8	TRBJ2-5	ASSWRTGGSKAETQY
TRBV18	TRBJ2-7	ASSPYPGTGNEQY
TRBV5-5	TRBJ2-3	ASSLYPNSLSTDTQY
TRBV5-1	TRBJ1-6	ASREGTGNSPLH
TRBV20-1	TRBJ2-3	SAGRIRETQY
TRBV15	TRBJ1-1	ATSRDKGNTEAF
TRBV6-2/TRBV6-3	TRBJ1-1	ATKRGATMNTEAF
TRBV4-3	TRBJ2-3	ASSQRYADRQADTQY
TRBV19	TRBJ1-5	ASSNDRGWNQPQH
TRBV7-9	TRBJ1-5	ASSGQGSRQPQH
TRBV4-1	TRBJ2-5	ASSRLGGWDDETQY
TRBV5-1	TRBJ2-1	ATKTGTGPYNEQF
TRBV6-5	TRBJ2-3	ASSSRLNTDTQY
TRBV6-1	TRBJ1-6	ASRDPGTVRSSPLH
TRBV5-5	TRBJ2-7	ASSLAGSGGRDEQY
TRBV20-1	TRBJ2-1	SASSRGGHMNEQF
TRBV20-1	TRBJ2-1	SALAGGGNEQF
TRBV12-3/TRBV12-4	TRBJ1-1	ASSFSEQPATNTEAF
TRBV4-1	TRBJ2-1	ASSHYQSYEQF
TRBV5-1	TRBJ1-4	ASSIDRRSTNEKLF
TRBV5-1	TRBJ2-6	ASSLSGFGANVLT
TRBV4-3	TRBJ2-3	ASSQEGGRALGDTQY
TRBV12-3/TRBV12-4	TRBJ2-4	ASTLGGDGIQY
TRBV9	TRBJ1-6	ASSPGDGVGSPLH
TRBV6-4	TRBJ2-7	ASSGDAGYEQY
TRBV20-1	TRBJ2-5	SARIAGVETQY
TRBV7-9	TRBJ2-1	ASSSTQWEQF
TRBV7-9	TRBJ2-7	ASSLVVPSKVSFLSYEQY
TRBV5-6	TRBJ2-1	ASSSLAGEIRNEQF
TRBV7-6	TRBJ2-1	ASSFLAGAEDEQF
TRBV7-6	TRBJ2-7	ASSLAFGEQY
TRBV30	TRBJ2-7	AWRDLSEQY
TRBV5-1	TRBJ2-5	ASRQGGETQY
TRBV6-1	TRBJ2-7	ASSADSHYEQY
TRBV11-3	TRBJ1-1	ASSDHDGAEAF
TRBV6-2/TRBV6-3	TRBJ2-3	ASMLAGQADTQY
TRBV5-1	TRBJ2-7	ASSWTGSYEQY